One and the same sample provided the 5 T cell receptor beta chains below, sequenced in a study of shared clonotypes between healthy human individuals. The table came from immunoSEQ multiplex PCR; TCRdb's copy has only in-frame clones and leaves some out. The data show fewer than 350,000 clones, over 75% seen once. The specimen sequenced was memory CD8+ T cells sorted from blood. Sample subset: CD45RO+ cells pooled with CCR7-negative TemRA cells. Receptors originate from a man between 18 and 29 years old in good health.

The chain couples TRBV9 to TRBJ2-5; 7 nucleotides match TRBD2. V was pared by 3 bases and J by 5 bases, with 7 bases of the junction left unmatched. From germline, CDR1 is SGDLS and CDR2 YYNGEE. The length of the CDR3 is 14 residues. The CDR3 DNA is TGTGCCAGCAGCGCTAGCGGAGCCATTGAGACCCAGTACTTC. It translates to CASSASGAIETQYF.

This clone has at least ten counts. The genes are TRBV7-9 and TRBJ2-3; TRBD2 agrees at 15 bases. V shed 4 bases and J 5 bases; nucleotides not matched to a gene: 7. The CDR3 consists of 17 residues. The germline V gene encodes CDR1 SEHNR and CDR2 FQNEAQ (reference sequence). The CDR3 coding sequence is TGTGCCAGCAGCTCCGGGACTAGCGGGGGGATAGAAGATACGCAGTATTTT. Translation gives CASSSGTSGGIEDTQYF. Full variable domain (rest looked up from reference TRBV7-9 and TRBJ2-3): DTGVSQNPRHKITKRGQNVTFRCDPISEHNRLYWYRQTLGQGPEFLTYFQNEAQLEKSRLLSDRFSAERPKGSFSTLEIQRTEQGDSAMYLCASSSGTSGGIEDTQYFGPGTRLTVL.

This clone was observed a handful of times. The CDR3 bases are TGTGCCAGCAGCTGGACTAGCGGGACGAGCACAGATACGCAGTATTTT. Translated, it gives CASSWTSGTSTDTQYF. V and J are TRBV5-5 and TRBJ2-3, with 12 bases fitting TRBD2. This CDR3 comprises 16 residues. Germline assignment: CDR1 SGHKS and CDR2 YYEKEE (reference sequence). V lost 3 bases and J lost 0; bases outside the gene matches: 2.

This clone came up once. This rearrangement joins TRBV7-9 to TRBJ2-7; 8 bases are a match to TRBD2. Germline V gene lookup returns CDR1 SEHNR and CDR2 FQNEAQ (reference sequence). The CDR3 loop spans 15 amino acids. Losses at the gene ends were 5 bases for V and 2 bases for J; bases not matched to a gene: 8. CDR3 nucleotide sequence: TGTGCCAGCAGCCCTCGGGAGGGCTTCCCCTACGAGCAGTACTTC. It codes for CASSPREGFPYEQYF.

This clone was seen only once. The V call is TRBV7-9, the J call TRBJ1-5; D gene unclear. V lost 10 bases to trimming and J lost 4 bases, with 17 bases between them. The germline V gene has CDR1 SEHNR and CDR2 FQNEAQ (reference sequence). This CDR3 spans 14 amino acids. The CDR3: CATGPSVMNQPQHF. The DNA of the CDR3 is TGTGCCACCGGACCGAGCGTTATGAATCAGCCCCAGCATTTT.